The TCR beta chain described here comes from a study of T cells in Graves' hyperthyroidism and ophthalmopathy. The V and J ends lost 6 bases and 1 base respectively, with 12 bases between them. The CDR3 has 15 amino acids. Looked up from germline, CDR1 is MNHNS and CDR2 is SASEGT. From RNA transcripts, TCR beta CDR3 regions were amplified. First-round RT-PCR of the TCR CDR3 relied on the HTBI primer set. TCRdb re-called the multiplex PCR reads through MiXCR, storing one row per CDR3 protein. The table includes about 680,000 distinct CDR3 sequences, around 40% detected once. This clonotype appeared a single time.

The sequence was obtained from a woman in her thirties or forties with Graves' hyperthyroidism. The chain carries TRBV6-1 and TRBJ1-4; D remains ambiguous. The material sequenced was blood. The chain's CDR3 is CASRPLGRTNEKLFF. In DNA form, the CDR3 reads TGTGCCAGCAGGCCGCTGGGCCGAACTAATGAAAAACTGTTTTTT.